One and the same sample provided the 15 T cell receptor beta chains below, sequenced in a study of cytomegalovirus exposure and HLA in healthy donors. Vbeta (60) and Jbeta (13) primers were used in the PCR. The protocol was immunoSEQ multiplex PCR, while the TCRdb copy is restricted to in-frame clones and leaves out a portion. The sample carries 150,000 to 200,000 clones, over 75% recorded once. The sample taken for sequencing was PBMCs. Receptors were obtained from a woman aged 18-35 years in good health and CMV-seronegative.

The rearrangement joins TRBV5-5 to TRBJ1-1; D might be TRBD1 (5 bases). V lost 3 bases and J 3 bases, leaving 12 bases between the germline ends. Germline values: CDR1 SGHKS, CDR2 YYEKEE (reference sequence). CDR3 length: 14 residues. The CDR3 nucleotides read TGTGCCAGCAGCTCGAACTGGGGGGACACTGAAGCTTTCTTT. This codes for CASSSNWGDTEAFF. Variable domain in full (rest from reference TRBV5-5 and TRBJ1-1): DAGVTQSPTHLIKTRGQQVTLRCSPISGHKSVSWYQQVLGQGPQFIFQYYEKEERGRGNFPDRFSARQFPNYSSELNVNALLLGDSALYLCASSSNWGDTEAFFGQGTRLTVV.

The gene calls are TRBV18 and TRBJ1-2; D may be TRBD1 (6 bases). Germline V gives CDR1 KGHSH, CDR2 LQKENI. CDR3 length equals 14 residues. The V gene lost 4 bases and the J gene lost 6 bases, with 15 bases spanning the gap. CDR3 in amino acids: CASSLRTGNDGYTF. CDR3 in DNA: TGTGCCAGCTCACTACGAACAGGGAACGATGGCTACACCTTC.

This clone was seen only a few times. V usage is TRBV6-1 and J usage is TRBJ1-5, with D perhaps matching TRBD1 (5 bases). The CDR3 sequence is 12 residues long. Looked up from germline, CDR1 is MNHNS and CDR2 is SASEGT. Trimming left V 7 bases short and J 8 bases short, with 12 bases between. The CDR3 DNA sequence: TGTGCCAGCACCCACCCGGGGGAGCCCCAGCATTTT. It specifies CASTHPGEPQHF.

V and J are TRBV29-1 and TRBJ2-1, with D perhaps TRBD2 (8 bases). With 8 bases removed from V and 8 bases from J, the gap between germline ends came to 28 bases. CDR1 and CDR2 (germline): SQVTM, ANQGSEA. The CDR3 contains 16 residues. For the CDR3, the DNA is TGCAGCCTCAGGGGGAGTAGCGGGAAAAACTCCCATGAGCAGTTCTTC. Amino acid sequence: CSLRGSSGKNSHEQFF.

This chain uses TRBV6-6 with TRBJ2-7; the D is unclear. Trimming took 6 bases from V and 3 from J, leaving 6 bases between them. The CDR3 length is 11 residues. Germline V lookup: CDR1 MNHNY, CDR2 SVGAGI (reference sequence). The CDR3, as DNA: TGTGCCAGCAGCTATCTCTACGAGCAGTACTTC. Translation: CASSYLYEQYF.

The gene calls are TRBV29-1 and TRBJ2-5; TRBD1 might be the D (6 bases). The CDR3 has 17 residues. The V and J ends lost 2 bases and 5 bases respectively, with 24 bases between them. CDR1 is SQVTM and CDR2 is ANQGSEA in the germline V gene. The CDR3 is CSVELGYRARSRETQYF. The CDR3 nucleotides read TGCAGCGTTGAATTAGGGTACAGGGCTCGAAGCCGGGAGACCCAGTACTTC.

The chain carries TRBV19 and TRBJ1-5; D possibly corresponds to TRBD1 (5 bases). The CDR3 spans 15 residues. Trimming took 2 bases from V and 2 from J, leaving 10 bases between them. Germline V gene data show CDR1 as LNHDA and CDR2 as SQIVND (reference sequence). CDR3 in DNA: TGTGCCAGTAGTATACCCGGGGGTGGCAATCAGCCCCAGCATTTT. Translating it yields CASSIPGGGNQPQHF. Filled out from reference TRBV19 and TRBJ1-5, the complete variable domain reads DGGITQSPKYLFRKEGQNVTLSCEQNLNHDAMYWYRQDPGQGLRLIYYSQIVNDFQKGDIAEGYSVSREKKESFPLTVTSAQKNPTAFYLCASSIPGGGNQPQHFGDGTRLSIL.

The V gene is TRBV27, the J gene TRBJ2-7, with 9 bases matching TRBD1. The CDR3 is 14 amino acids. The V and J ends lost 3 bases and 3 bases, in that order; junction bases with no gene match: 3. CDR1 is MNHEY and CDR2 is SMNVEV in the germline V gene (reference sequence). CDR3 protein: CASSFGTGLYEQYF. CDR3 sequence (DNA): TGTGCCAGCAGTTTCGGGACAGGGCTCTACGAGCAGTACTTC.

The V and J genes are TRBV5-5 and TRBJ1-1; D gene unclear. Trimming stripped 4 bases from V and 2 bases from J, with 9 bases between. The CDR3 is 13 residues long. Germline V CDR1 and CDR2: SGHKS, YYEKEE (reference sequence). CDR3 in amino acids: CASSEGSNTEAFF. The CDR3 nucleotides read TGTGCCAGCAGCGAGGGCAGTAACACTGAAGCTTTCTTT.

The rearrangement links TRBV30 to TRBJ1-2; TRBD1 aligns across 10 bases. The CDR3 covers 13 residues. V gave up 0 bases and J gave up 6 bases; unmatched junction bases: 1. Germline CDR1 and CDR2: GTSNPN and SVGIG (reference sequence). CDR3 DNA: TGTGCCTGGAGTGTAGGGACAGGGGATGGCTACACCTTC. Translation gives CAWSVGTGDGYTF.

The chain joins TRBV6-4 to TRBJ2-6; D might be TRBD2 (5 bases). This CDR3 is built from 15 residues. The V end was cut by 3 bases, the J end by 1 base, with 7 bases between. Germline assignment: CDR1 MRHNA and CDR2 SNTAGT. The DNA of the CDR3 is TGTGCCAGCAGTGATGGGAGATCTGGGGCCAACGTCCTGACTTTC. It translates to CASSDGRSGANVLTF.

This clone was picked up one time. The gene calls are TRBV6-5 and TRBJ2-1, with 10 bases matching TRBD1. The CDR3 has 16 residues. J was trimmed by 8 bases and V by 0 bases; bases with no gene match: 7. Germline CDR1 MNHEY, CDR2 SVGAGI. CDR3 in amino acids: CASSYSVPTGGHEQFF. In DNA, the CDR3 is TGTGCCAGCAGTTACTCGGTGCCGACAGGGGGCCATGAGCAGTTCTTC.

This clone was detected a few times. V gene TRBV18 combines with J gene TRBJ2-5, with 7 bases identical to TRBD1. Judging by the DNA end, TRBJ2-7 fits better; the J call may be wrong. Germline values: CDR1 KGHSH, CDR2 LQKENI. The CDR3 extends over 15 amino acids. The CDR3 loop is CASSPEQGTPYEQYF. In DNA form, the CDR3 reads TGTGCCAGCTCACCTGAACAGGGGACACCCTACGAGCAGTACTTC.

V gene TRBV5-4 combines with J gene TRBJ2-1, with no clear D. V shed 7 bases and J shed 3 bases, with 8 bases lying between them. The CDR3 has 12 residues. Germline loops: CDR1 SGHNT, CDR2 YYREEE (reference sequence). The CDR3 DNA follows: TGTGCCAGCGGCCTAGACTACAATGAGCAGTTCTTC. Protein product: CASGLDYNEQFF. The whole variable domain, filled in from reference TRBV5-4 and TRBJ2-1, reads ETGVTQSPTHLIKTRGQQVTLRCSSQSGHNTVSWYQQALGQGPQFIFQYYREEENGRGNFPPRFSGLQFPNYSSELNVNALELDDSALYLCASGLDYNEQFFGPGTRLTVL.

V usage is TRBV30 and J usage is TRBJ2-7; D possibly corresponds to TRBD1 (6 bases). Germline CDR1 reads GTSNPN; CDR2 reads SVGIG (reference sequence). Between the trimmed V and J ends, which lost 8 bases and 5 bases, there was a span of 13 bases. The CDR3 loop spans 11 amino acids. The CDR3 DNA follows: TGTGCCCTCAGGGGTTATAACGAGCAGTACTTC. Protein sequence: CALRGYNEQYF.